This TCR beta chain is drawn from a study of T cell changes during pregnancy in multiple sclerosis. Using immunoSEQ multiplex PCR, the repertoire was profiled, and TCRdb retains in-frame clones only, with some absent. Seen here are 40,000 to 60,000 clones, roughly 90% observed once, and the top ten hold 1.5%. The germline V gene encodes CDR1 MNHNY and CDR2 SVGAGI (reference sequence). Trimming removed 10 bases from V and 0 bases from J; junction bases left unmatched: 10. CDR3 size: 16 residues. The specimen comprised peripheral blood, sampled in the first trimester of pregnancy. This receptor was obtained from a female donor in good health, enrolled as a control in a pregnancy study. This sequence joins TRBV6-6 and TRBJ2-3; 10 bases are a match to TRBD2. CDR3 nucleotide sequence: TGTGCCACAACAAGGACTAGCGGAGCGAGCACAGATACGCAGTATTTT. Its translation is CATTRTSGASTDTQYF.